These 3 T cell receptor beta chains came from one sample sequenced in a study of regulatory T cells in long-lasting Graves disease. Time point: newly diagnosed GD, antithyroid drugs for less than 3 months. PBMCs were the source of the RNA used for TCR sequencing. iRepertoire HTBI primers and Arm-PCR of CDR3 regions built TCR beta libraries. Each CDR3 protein gets one entry after TCRdb re-called the multiplex PCR reads with MiXCR. The sample has roughly 560,000 distinct CDR3 sequences, 12% seen once; the top ten hold 7.5% to 9%. These data were likewise used in another study, on T cells in Graves' hyperthyroidism and ophthalmopathy.

This specimen was peripheral blood mononuclear cells (PBMCs), taken at new diagnosis, from a patient treated with antithyroid drugs. The source is a woman in her thirties with Graves disease.

This chain joins TRBV11-2 and TRBJ2-7; possibly TRBD2 for D (6 bases). Trimming shortened V by 5 bases and J by 7 bases, and 21 bases separated the two germline ends. Germline assignment: CDR1 SGHAT and CDR2 FQNNGV. CDR3 size: 15 residues. CDR3 sequence (DNA): TGTGCCAGCAGCCTACGCGGACTATCCGACGGGGAGCAGTACTTC. It codes for CASSLRGLSDGEQYF.

This clonotype was recorded at least ten times. The gene calls are TRBV20-1 and TRBJ2-1, with no clear D. CDR1 is DFQATT, CDR2 SNEGSKA, per germline (reference sequence). The CDR3 has 14 residues. V shed 3 bases and J shed 0 bases, with 9 bases lying between them. CDR3 bases: TGCAGTGCTAGTCATGGGGACTCCTACAATGAGCAGTTCTTC. Protein sequence: CSASHGDSYNEQFF.

This clonotype turned up a few times. A much larger clone lies one base from this, so it may be a read error. This sequence joins TRBV6-2 or TRBV6-3 and TRBJ2-2; the D gene is possibly TRBD2 (6 bases). The CDR3 covers 16 residues. Germline V CDR1 and CDR2: MNHEY, SVGEGT. DNA for the CDR3: TGTGCCAGCAGTTACGAAGGGACTTCCAACACCGGGGAGCTGCTTTTT. Encoded protein: CASSYEGTSNTGELLF.